This is a list of T cell receptor beta chains from one sample in a study of beta chain features in type 1 diabetes. Only in-frame clones appear in the TCRdb table, and some are missing; sequencing was by immunoSEQ multiplex PCR. Here the sample spans about 660,000 clones, over 13% being singletons. The sample was naive CD4+ T cells from blood. These receptors were obtained from a young man with type 1 diabetes. CDR3s include the opening cysteine and the closing phenylalanine or tryptophan. The D gene is left open where the match is weak. Rows give clone size only sometimes, using once, few, many, or a class for an expanded clone.

CDR3nt	CDR3aa	v_gene	j_gene	abundance	d_gene
TGTGCCTGGAGACTGAAGGGGAACACCGGGGAGCTGTTTTTT	CAWRLKGNTGELFF	TRBV30	TRBJ2-2	NA	NA
TGCAGCGTCGAAATCGGCAGGGGTCACTCTGGGGCCAACGTCCTGACTTTC	CSVEIGRGHSGANVLTF	TRBV29-1	TRBJ2-6	few	NA
TGTGCCAGCAGCGTAGGAGTAGGTCCCGATGGCTACACCTTC	CASSVGVGPDGYTF	TRBV9	TRBJ1-2	NA	NA
TGTGCCAGCAGCTTAGTTACGAGCTCCTACAATGAGCAGTTCTTC	CASSLVTSSYNEQFF	TRBV5-4	TRBJ2-1	few	NA
TGTGCCAGCAGTGACAGGGGACAAGAGACCCAGTACTTC	CASSDRGQETQYF	TRBV6-5	TRBJ2-5	NA	TRBD1
TGTGCCAGCAGCGTAGTGGGGACAGGGGATTCACCCCTCCACTTT	CASSVVGTGDSPLHF	TRBV9	TRBJ1-6	few	TRBD1
TGTGCCAGCAGCGTAGTCGGAATGAACACTGAAGCTTTCTTT	CASSVVGMNTEAFF	TRBV9	TRBJ1-1	NA	NA
TGTGCCAGCAGCGTACAGGGAAAGGGTGAAAAACTGTTTTTT	CASSVQGKGEKLFF	TRBV9	TRBJ1-4	few	NA
TGTGCCAGCAGTAGAGTCGGGAACTATGGCTACACCTTC	CASSRVGNYGYTF	TRBV2	TRBJ1-2	few	NA
TGTGCCATCCGTCCCGGGACAGGGTACTATGGCTACACCTTC	CAIRPGTGYYGYTF	TRBV6-5	TRBJ1-2	few	TRBD1
TGTGCCAGCAGTTACTCCGGACAGGGACAAAACACCATATATTTT	CASSYSGQGQNTIYF	TRBV6-5	TRBJ1-3	NA	TRBD1
TGTGCCAGCTCATCTTCTAGCACAGATACGCAGTATTTT	CASSSSSTDTQYF	TRBV18	TRBJ2-3	few	NA
TGCAGCGTAACGGGACAGGCCTACGAGCAGTACTTC	CSVTGQAYEQYF	TRBV29-1	TRBJ2-7	NA	TRBD1
TGTGCCAGCAGCCAAGAGAGGGACTACACCTTC	CASSQERDYTF	TRBV4-2	TRBJ1-2	NA	NA
TGTGCCAGCTCACCGGGGGACAACAATGAGCAGTTCTTC	CASSPGDNNEQFF	TRBV18	TRBJ2-1	few	NA
TGCGCCAGCAGCCCTGCATCGACAGGGCATAACTATGGCTACACCTTC	CASSPASTGHNYGYTF	TRBV4-1	TRBJ1-2	few	TRBD1
TGTGCCTGGAGTGCCACGGGCAATGAGCAGTTCTTC	CAWSATGNEQFF	TRBV30	TRBJ2-1	NA	NA
TGTGCCAGTAGTAAGATGAACACTGAAGCTTTCTTT	CASSKMNTEAFF	TRBV19	TRBJ1-1	few	NA
TGTGCCAGCAGCGTTCGCCGTTGGGGTTCTAACTATGGCTACACCTTC	CASSVRRWGSNYGYTF	TRBV9	TRBJ1-2	few	NA
TGTGCCAGCAGCTTCCCCGGACAGGGTGTGGCCTACGAGCAGTACTTC	CASSFPGQGVAYEQYF	TRBV7-9	TRBJ2-7	NA	TRBD1
TGTGCCAGCTGCCTTGGGGGGGACTCCTACGAGCAGTACTTC	CASCLGGDSYEQYF	TRBV9	TRBJ2-7	NA	TRBD2
TGTGCCAGCAGCCCACGGGACAGGGGCGAGCAGTACTTC	CASSPRDRGEQYF	TRBV7-9	TRBJ2-7	few	TRBD1
TGCGCCAGCGGAAGGGCCCTGAACACTGAAGCTTTCTTT	CASGRALNTEAFF	TRBV4-1	TRBJ1-1	few	NA
TGCGCCAGCTATGGACAGGGCGAGGAGACCCAGTACTTC	CASYGQGEETQYF	TRBV23-1	TRBJ2-5	NA	TRBD1
TGTGCCATCAGTGAGCCGGGGCGGGTGGGAGAGACCCAGTACTTC	CAISEPGRVGETQYF	TRBV10-3	TRBJ2-5	few	NA
TGTGCCAGCAGAGAAGAACGGGGAACTAACTATGGCTACACCTTC	CASREERGTNYGYTF	TRBV2	TRBJ1-2	few	NA
TGTGCCAGCTCACCCGACCGGGGAGAGACCCAGTACTTC	CASSPDRGETQYF	TRBV18	TRBJ2-5	NA	NA
TGTGCCAGCAGCTTGCCCCGAGCGGGGTCACGTCATCGGGGGGAGACCCAGTACTTC	CASSLPRAGSRHRGETQYF	TRBV5-6	TRBJ2-5	few	TRBD2
TGTGCCACCAGCAGGCGACTAGCGGCTTTCAATGAGCAGTTCTTC	CATSRRLAAFNEQFF	TRBV15	TRBJ2-1	few	TRBD2
TGTGCCAGCTCACCAGACAAGTCGTATGGCTACACCTTC	CASSPDKSYGYTF	TRBV18	TRBJ1-2	NA	NA
TGCAGCGTGGTAAGGACAGGATCAATGGAGACCCAGTACTTC	CSVVRTGSMETQYF	TRBV29-1	TRBJ2-5	NA	TRBD1
TGCAGCTCAAGGACAGGGGGTGACTCCGAGCAGTACTTC	CSSRTGGDSEQYF	TRBV29-1	TRBJ2-7	once	TRBD1
TGCGCCAGCAGTGTCACGACAGATACGCAGTATTTT	CASSVTTDTQYF	TRBV5-1	TRBJ2-3	few	NA
TGCAGTGGGCAGGGGGTATCCGAGCAGTACTTC	CSGQGVSEQYF	TRBV20-1	TRBJ2-7	few	TRBD1
TGTGCCAGCAGCTTCGGGGGAAACTCCTACAATGAGCAGTTCTTC	CASSFGGNSYNEQFF	TRBV7-2	TRBJ2-1	NA	NA
TGTGCCAGCAGGAGGGCTAGCGGAAGGACCTACGAGCAGTACTTC	CASRRASGRTYEQYF	TRBV25-1	TRBJ2-7	NA	TRBD2
TGTGCCAGCAGTTGGCAGGAGACCGATGGCTACACCTTC	CASSWQETDGYTF	TRBV2	TRBJ1-2	NA	NA
TGTGCCAGCAGCCAAGGTGGGACTAGCGGTTACAATGAGCAGTTCTTC	CASSQGGTSGYNEQFF	TRBV4-2	TRBJ2-1	NA	TRBD2
TGTGCCAGCAGTTACCGGAGGAACACTGAAGCTTTCTTT	CASSYRRNTEAFF	TRBV6-5	TRBJ1-1	NA	NA
TGTGCCAGCACCAATACTAACTATGGCTACACCTTC	CASTNTNYGYTF	TRBV7-9	TRBJ1-2	NA	NA
TGTGCCAGCAGCGCCGGGACTAGCGGGGACAACGAGCAGTACTTC	CASSAGTSGDNEQYF	TRBV9	TRBJ2-7	NA	TRBD2
TGTGCCAGCAGCCCGGACAGGGTGAATGGCAATGAGCAGTTCTTC	CASSPDRVNGNEQFF	TRBV7-8	TRBJ2-1	NA	TRBD1
TGTGCCAGCAGTTCGGACAGTGGGGATAATTCACCCCTCCACTTT	CASSSDSGDNSPLHF	TRBV25-1	TRBJ1-6	once	NA
TGCGCCAGCAGCTTGGAGGCAACCACGGCGGATACGCAGTATTTT	CASSLEATTADTQYF	TRBV5-1	TRBJ2-3	NA	NA
TGTGCCAGCAGCGCCTCTAGTCCCTACAATGAGCAGTTCTTC	CASSASSPYNEQFF	TRBV9	TRBJ2-1	NA	NA
TGTGCCTGGAGTCGAGGAACATATGGCTACACCTTC	CAWSRGTYGYTF	TRBV30	TRBJ1-2	few	NA
TGTGCCAGCAGCTCCGGGACGGCAACCTACGAGCAGTACTTC	CASSSGTATYEQYF	TRBV7-9	TRBJ2-7	few	NA
TGTGCCAGCAGTGAAGAAGGCAGGGGATATGGCTACACCTTC	CASSEEGRGYGYTF	TRBV25-1	TRBJ1-2	NA	NA
TGTGCCAGCAGTGAATCGAGTATAGGTGTCGAAGCTTTCTTT	CASSESSIGVEAFF	TRBV25-1	TRBJ1-1	few	NA
TGTGCCAGCAATTCGGGACTAGCGGAGACCCAGTACTTC	CASNSGLAETQYF	TRBV28	TRBJ2-5	NA	TRBD2
TGCGCCAGCAGCTTGGGGGTGACAGGTTACCCTTTGGGTGGCTACACCTTC	CASSLGVTGYPLGGYTF	TRBV5-1	TRBJ1-2	NA	NA
TGTGCCTGGAGCCCCGGACAAGGCGGCTTC	CAWSPGQGGF	TRBV30	TRBJ1-2	NA	NA
TGTGCCAGCAGCAGGAACGATGGAAACACCATATATTTT	CASSRNDGNTIYF	TRBV21-1	TRBJ1-3	NA	NA